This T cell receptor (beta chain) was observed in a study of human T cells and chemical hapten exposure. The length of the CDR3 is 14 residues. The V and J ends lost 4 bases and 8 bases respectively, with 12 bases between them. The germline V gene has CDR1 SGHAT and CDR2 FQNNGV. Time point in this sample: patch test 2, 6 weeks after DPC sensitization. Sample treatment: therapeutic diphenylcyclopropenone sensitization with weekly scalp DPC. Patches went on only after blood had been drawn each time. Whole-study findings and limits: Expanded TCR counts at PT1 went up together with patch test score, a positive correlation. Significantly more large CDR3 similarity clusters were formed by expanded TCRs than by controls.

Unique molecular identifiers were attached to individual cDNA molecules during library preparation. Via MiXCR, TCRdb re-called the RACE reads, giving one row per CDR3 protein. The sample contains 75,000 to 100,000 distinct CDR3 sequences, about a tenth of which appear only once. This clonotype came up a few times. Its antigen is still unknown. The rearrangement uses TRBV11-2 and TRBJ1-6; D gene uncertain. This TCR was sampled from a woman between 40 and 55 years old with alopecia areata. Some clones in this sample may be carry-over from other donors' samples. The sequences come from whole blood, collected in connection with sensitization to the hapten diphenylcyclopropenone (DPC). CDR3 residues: CASSSLLGYSPLHF. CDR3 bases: TGTGCCAGCAGCTCCCTGTTGGGGTATTCACCCCTCCACTTT.